This T cell receptor beta chain stems from a study of response to subunit inactivated influenza vaccine. Each CDR3 protein gets one entry after TCRdb re-called the RT-PCR reads with MiXCR. Here the sample spans roughly 500,000 distinct CDR3 sequences, approximately 24% being singletons. This clonotype occurred a few times. The CDR3 is 14 amino acids. Looked up from germline, CDR1 is DFQATT and CDR2 is SNEGSKA (reference sequence). Trimming left V 3 bases short and J 0 bases short, with 12 bases between. Separately, the same data were catalogued under a study of T cells expressing NK-cell markers. Per that paper: With UMIs, 5'RACE template switching was used to make TCR beta cDNA. From sorted CD3+CD56+NKG2C+, CD3+CD56+NKG2C- and CD3+CD56-NKG2C+ T cells came the TCR beta repertoires. A handful of donors likewise had their CD3+CD56-NKG2C+ fraction led by these clonotypes.

The chain has TRBV20-1 and TRBJ2-7; D is undetermined. Sequences were derived from CD4+ T cells sorted from PBMCs, sampled about 12 days after vaccination. The sequence derives from a man aged 50 or older who received an inactivated influenza vaccine. The DNA of the CDR3 is TGCAGTGCTAGTGATCCCAGTAACTCCTACGAGCAGTACTTC. Protein: CSASDPSNSYEQYF.